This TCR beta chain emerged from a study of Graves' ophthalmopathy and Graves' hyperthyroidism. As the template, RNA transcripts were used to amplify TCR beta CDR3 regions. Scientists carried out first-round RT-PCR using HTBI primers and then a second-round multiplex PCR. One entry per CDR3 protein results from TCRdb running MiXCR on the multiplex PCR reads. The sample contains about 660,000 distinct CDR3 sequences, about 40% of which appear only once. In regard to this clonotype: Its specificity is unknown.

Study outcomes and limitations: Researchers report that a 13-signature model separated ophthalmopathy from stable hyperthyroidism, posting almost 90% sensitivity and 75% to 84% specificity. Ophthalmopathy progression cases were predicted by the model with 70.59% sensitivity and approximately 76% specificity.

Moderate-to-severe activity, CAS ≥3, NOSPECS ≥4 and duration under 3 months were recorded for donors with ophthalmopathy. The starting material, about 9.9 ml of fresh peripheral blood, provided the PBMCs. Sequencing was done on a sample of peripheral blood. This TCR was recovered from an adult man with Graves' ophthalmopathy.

The CDR3 DNA reads TGTGCCAGCACCTTTGGGCAGACCCAGTACTTC. Translating it yields CASTFGQTQYF. The chain links TRBV7-3 to TRBJ2-5, with D hard to call. The V and J ends lost 7 bases and 6 bases respectively, with 9 bases between them. The CDR3 contains 11 residues. CDR1 and CDR2 (germline): SGHTA, FQGTGA.